This T cell receptor beta chain is drawn from a study of long-term antiretroviral therapy in people with HIV. This clone was picked up one time. No antigen is known for it. Each contributor possessed a minimum of one pre-ART and a minimum of two post-ART PBMC samples. CDR3 size: 15 residues. Germline-derived CDR1 and CDR2 are SGHVS and FNYEAQ. V lost 5 bases to trimming and J lost 6 bases, with 17 bases between them. Study-wide findings and caveats: Every time point showed a repertoire led by clones expanded before ART. ART adherence, viral resistance and therapy changes went undocumented.

Researchers ran immunoSEQ v3.0 at survey level. Profiled with immunoSEQ multiplex PCR; TCRdb holds only in-frame clones, not every one. Of some 31,000 clones listed, 95% to 98% are singletons. Here the sequenced sample was unsorted PBMCs, taken 7.6 years after starting antiretroviral therapy. The chain joins TRBV7-6 to TRBJ2-1; weak D call: TRBD1 (6 bases). The sequence came from a young man with HIV. The CDR3 here is CASSRGGGWGNEQFF. In DNA form, the CDR3 reads TGTGCCAGCAGCCGTGGGGGCGGCTGGGGCAATGAGCAGTTCTTC.